Presented here are 17 T cell receptor beta chains from one specimen sequenced in a study of blood T cell repertoires in COVID-19. TCRdb's table, derived via immunoSEQ multiplex PCR, lists solely in-frame clones and lacks some. The sample lists about 130,000 clones, approximately 82% occurring once. Sequencing was carried out using peripheral blood. These TCRs come from a woman in her forties or fifties with acute or convalescent COVID-19.

The V and J genes are TRBV7-2 and TRBJ1-4; D not resolved. Germline lookup yields CDR1 SGHTA and CDR2 FQGNSA. The V end was cut by 4 bases, the J end by 7 bases, with 16 bases between. CDR3 length: 15 residues. For the CDR3, the DNA is TGTGCCAGCAGCTCTAACGGGAATCGAGTTGAAAAACTGTTTTTT. Translation gives CASSSNGNRVEKLFF.

The gene calls are TRBV15 and TRBJ1-1; 7 bases line up with TRBD1. The CDR3 has 14 residues. Germline V gene lookup returns CDR1 LNHNV and CDR2 YYDKDF (reference sequence). V lost 3 bases to trimming and J lost 3 bases; unmatched junction nucleotides: 4. The CDR3 DNA follows: TGTGCCACCAGCAGTTTTAGGGGGCACACTGAAGCTTTCTTT. It translates to CATSSFRGHTEAFF.

The rearrangement links TRBV30 to TRBJ1-1; D gene uncertain. The germline CDR1 and CDR2 sequences are GTSNPN and SVGIG (reference sequence). This CDR3 spans 15 amino acids. Trimming shortened V by 0 bases and J by 4 bases, and 15 bases separated the two germline ends. CDR3 DNA: TGTGCCTGGAGTGTGAATATCGGGGAAAGCACTGAAGCTTTCTTT. Protein product: CAWSVNIGESTEAFF.

The CDR3 protein is CASRALLGLADRGELFF. The DNA of the CDR3 is TGTGCCAGCAGGGCCCTCTTGGGACTAGCGGACAGGGGGGAGCTGTTTTTT. V gene TRBV2 combines with J gene TRBJ2-2; the match to TRBD2 covers 11 bases. From germline, CDR1 is SNHLY and CDR2 FYNNEI. Trimming removed 6 bases from V and 8 bases from J; junction bases left unmatched: 14. This CDR3 has 17 residues.

In its sample, this clone was seen a few times. The chain uses TRBV2 and TRBJ2-3; 7 bases are shared with TRBD1. CDR1 is SNHLY, CDR2 FYNNEI, per germline. This CDR3 is 15 amino acids long. J was trimmed by 4 bases and V by 3 bases; bases with no gene match: 7. The CDR3 reads CASSDGRQGADTQYF. In nucleotides, the CDR3 is TGTGCCAGCAGTGACGGCAGACAGGGCGCAGATACGCAGTATTTT.

This sequence joins TRBV14 and TRBJ2-7; 9 bases line up with TRBD1. The CDR3 runs 15 residues. Germline V gene sequence: CDR1 SGHDN, CDR2 FVKESK. The V gene end was trimmed by 0 bases and the J gene end by 5 bases; junction bases not matched to a gene: 5. The CDR3 DNA sequence: TGTGCCAGCAGCCAAGACGGGACAGGGTTCCACGAGCAGTACTTC. This gives the protein CASSQDGTGFHEQYF.

The chain uses TRBV5-1 and TRBJ1-2, with D hard to call. CDR1 and CDR2 (germline): SGHRS, YFSETQ. The CDR3 contains 15 residues. Trimming stripped 4 bases from V and 0 bases from J, with 13 bases between. CDR3 sequence reads: CASSPRGTTNYGYTF. The CDR3 nucleotides are TGCGCCAGCAGCCCACGAGGCACCACTAACTATGGCTACACCTTC.

The chain combines TRBV12-3 or TRBV12-4 with TRBJ2-1; D not resolved. Deletions cut 6 bases from V and 7 bases from J, with 10 bases between. The CDR3 loop spans 12 amino acids. CDR3 residues: CASSGAWNEQFF. Here the CDR3 DNA reads TGTGCCAGCAGCGGAGCGTGGAATGAGCAGTTCTTC.

This rearrangement joins TRBV7-8 to TRBJ1-5, with a weak D call TRBD1 (5 bases). CDR1 and CDR2 (germline): SGHVS, FQNEAQ. Deletions cut 5 bases from V and 5 bases from J, with 10 bases between. CDR3 size: 13 residues. Written as DNA, the CDR3 is TGTGCCAGCAGCGACTGGGGGGATCAGCCCCAGCATTTT. It codes for CASSDWGDQPQHF.

The V gene is TRBV9, the J gene TRBJ1-1, with 7 nucleotides matching TRBD1. V shed 3 bases and J 0 bases; nucleotides not matched to a gene: 5. CDR1 is SGDLS, CDR2 YYNGEE, per germline. The CDR3 extends over 15 amino acids. CDR3 region: CASSAGTVLNTEAFF. CDR3 in DNA: TGTGCCAGCAGCGCGGGGACAGTACTGAACACTGAAGCTTTCTTT.

This chain joins TRBV7-2 and TRBJ2-4; tentative D call: TRBD1 (6 bases). V lost 5 bases to trimming and J lost 0 bases, with 11 bases between them. CDR3 length: 15 amino acids. From germline, CDR1 is SGHTA and CDR2 FQGNSA. The CDR3 nucleotides are TGTGCCAGCAGCCAGGACAGCCAAGCCAAAAACATTCAGTACTTC. Translated: CASSQDSQAKNIQYF.

CDR3 in DNA: TGTGCCAGCAGTTACTCGAGAGCGGGGAAAGAGACCCAGTACTTC. It is translated as CASSYSRAGKETQYF. The gene calls are TRBV6-5 and TRBJ2-5, with 7 bases matching TRBD2. CDR3 length: 15 residues. Unmatched junction bases numbered 4, after V lost 0 bases and J lost 3 bases. The germline CDR1 and CDR2 sequences are MNHEY and SVGAGI.

This clone was counted once. V usage is TRBV3-1 (or the pseudogene TRBV3-2) and J usage is TRBJ1-4, with 10 bases identical to TRBD1. CDR1 is LGHDT and CDR2 is YNNKEL in the germline V gene (reference sequence). V lost 5 bases to trimming and J lost 7 bases; unmatched junction nucleotides: 7. The CDR3 is made up of 15 amino acids. CDR3 nucleotides: TGTGCCAGCAGCGTCGGCGGGACAGGGGCTGAAAAACTGTTTTTT. Translating it yields CASSVGGTGAEKLFF.

The chain links TRBV19 to TRBJ2-3, with D perhaps TRBD1 (5 bases). V was pared by 6 bases and J by 4 bases, with 11 bases between. Germline CDR1 and CDR2: LNHDA and SQIVND (reference sequence). The length of the CDR3 is 13 residues. CDR3 loop: CASRARVADTQYF. The CDR3, as DNA: TGTGCCAGTAGGGCCAGGGTTGCAGATACGCAGTATTTT.

The J gene is TRBJ2-5, the V gene TRBV29-1, with a weak D call TRBD2 (5 bases). CDR3 length: 11 amino acids. Trimming took 7 bases from V and 2 from J, leaving 8 bases between them. CDR1 and CDR2 (germline): SQVTM, ANQGSEA. CDR3 residues: CSAGLQETQYF. CDR3 nucleotide sequence: TGCAGCGCTGGACTGCAAGAGACCCAGTACTTC.

V is TRBV7-9 and J is TRBJ2-1; 12 positions agree with TRBD2. The V segment lost 5 bases and the J segment 7 bases; nucleotides outside the gene matches: 9. CDR3 size: 16 residues. In germline, CDR1 is SEHNR, CDR2 FQNEAQ (reference sequence). Here the CDR3 DNA reads TGTGCCAGCAGCCAAACGACTAGCGGGAGCACAAATGAGCAGTTCTTC. Translating gives CASSQTTSGSTNEQFF.

This chain joins TRBV24-1 and TRBJ2-1, with D perhaps TRBD2 (6 bases). The CDR3 is 18 residues long. Germline CDR1 and CDR2: KGHDR and SFDVKD. Trimming stripped 3 bases from V and 5 bases from J, with 22 bases between. The CDR3 DNA sequence: TGTGCCACCAGTGATCCCGCTTTCGCGGAGGGAACACACAATGAGCAGTTCTTC. Translation: CATSDPAFAEGTHNEQFF.